This T cell receptor (beta chain) was recovered during a study of blood T cells in healthy people across ages. Study-level findings and limits: TCR beta diversity per million T cells fell roughly linearly with age.

A minimum of 7 million PBMCs was isolated per sample. For the second PCR, which ran for roughly 7 to 11 cycles, a sample-barcoded 5' primer and a J-beta primer mix were used. TCRdb reanalysed the 5' RACE reads using MiXCR and keeps one entry per CDR3 protein. The sample lists about 970,000 distinct CDR3 sequences, about 51% occurring once. Comment on this clonotype: The antigen is not known.

V lost 1 base to trimming and J lost 8 bases; unmatched junction nucleotides: 10. The CDR3 is 16 residues long. The rearrangement links TRBV12-3 or TRBV12-4 to TRBJ1-2, with 10 bases aligning to TRBD1. The source of this sequence is a woman in her fifties or sixties in good health. Sequenced sample: blood. For the CDR3, the DNA is TGTGCCAGCAGTTTAGGGGGACAGGGGACGGTGCGAGGCTACACCTTC. Its translation is CASSLGGQGTVRGYTF.